This TCR beta chain was documented in a study of siplizumab effects on memory and regulatory T cells. The study's findings and limits: In unstimulated cells, naive T cells appeared more diverse than memory T cells and seemed major alloresponse contributors. Researchers did not confirm the suppressive function of proliferating Tregs from siplizumab cultures. Naive or memory phenotype was unassignable for roughly 80-96% of proliferating CD4+ or CD8+ clones. Sequences below about 10^-5 frequency were poorly captured, and few alloreactive clones mapped to unstimulated subsets.

Comment on this clone: The antigen is unknown.

Germline values: CDR1 SGHRS, CDR2 YFSETQ. The CDR3 totals 13 residues. Trimming shortened V by 3 bases and J by 4 bases, and 10 bases separated the two germline ends. Clones were read by immunoSEQ multiplex PCR, and TCRdb kept only the in-frame ones, dropping some. The table includes roughly 120,000 clones, approximately 90% detected once. The chain joins TRBV5-1 to TRBJ1-2; perhaps TRBD1 as D (6 bases). The receptor comes from a human donor in good health. The sequencing sample was made of Tregs sorted from blood. CDR3 amino acids: CASSWGRVYGYTF. CDR3 in DNA: TGCGCCAGCAGCTGGGGGCGCGTCTATGGCTACACCTTC.